The sequence of this TCR beta chain was determined in a study of blood T cell repertoires in COVID-19. TCRdb keeps only in-frame clones here, not all; method: immunoSEQ multiplex PCR. The top ten hold 4.5% to 5% of the sample, which has 120,000 or so clones, 87% seen once. In germline, CDR1 is SGHTA, CDR2 FQGNSA. V lost 4 bases and J 4 bases, leaving 15 bases between the germline ends. The CDR3 runs 15 residues. This chain joins TRBV7-2 and TRBJ2-3, with D perhaps TRBD2 (5 bases). This clonotype was sampled from a human donor in a cohort sampled during active COVID-19. The sequencing sample was made of peripheral blood. In nucleotides, the CDR3 is TGTGCCAGCAGCTCCCTTAGCGTCAGCGCAGATACGCAGTATTTT. Residues: CASSSLSVSADTQYF.